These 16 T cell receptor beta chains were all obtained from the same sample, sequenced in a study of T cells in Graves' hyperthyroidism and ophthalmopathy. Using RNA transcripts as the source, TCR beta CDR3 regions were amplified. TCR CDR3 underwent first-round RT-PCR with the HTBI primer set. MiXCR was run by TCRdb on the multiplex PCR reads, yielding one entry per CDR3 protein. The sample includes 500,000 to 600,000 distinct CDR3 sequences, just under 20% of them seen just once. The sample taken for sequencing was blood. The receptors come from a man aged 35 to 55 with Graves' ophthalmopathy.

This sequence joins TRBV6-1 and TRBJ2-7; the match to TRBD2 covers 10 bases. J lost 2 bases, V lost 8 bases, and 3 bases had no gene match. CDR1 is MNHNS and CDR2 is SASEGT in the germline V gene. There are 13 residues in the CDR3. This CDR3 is CASGLAVTYEQYF. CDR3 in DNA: TGTGCCAGCGGACTAGCGGTAACCTACGAGCAGTACTTC.

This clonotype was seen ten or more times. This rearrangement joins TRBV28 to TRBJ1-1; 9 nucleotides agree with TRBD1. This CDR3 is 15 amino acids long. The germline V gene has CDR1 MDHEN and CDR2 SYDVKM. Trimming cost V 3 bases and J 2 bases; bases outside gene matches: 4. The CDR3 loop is CASSFWTGENTEAFF. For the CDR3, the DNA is TGTGCCAGCAGTTTTTGGACAGGGGAAAACACTGAAGCTTTCTTT.

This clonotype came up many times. The CDR3 DNA sequence: TGTGCCAGCAGTTCCCCGACAGGCGCAGATACGCAGTATTTT. Its translation is CASSSPTGADTQYF. J is TRBJ2-3 and V is TRBV12-3 or TRBV12-4, with D possibly TRBD1 on 6 matching bases. There are 14 residues in the CDR3. Trimming stripped 4 bases from V and 4 bases from J, with 12 bases between.

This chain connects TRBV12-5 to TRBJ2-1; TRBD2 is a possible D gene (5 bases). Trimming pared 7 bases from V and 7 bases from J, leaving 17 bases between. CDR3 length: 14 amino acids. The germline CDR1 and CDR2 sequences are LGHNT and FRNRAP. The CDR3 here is CASARDPTPNEQFF. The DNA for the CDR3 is TGTGCTAGTGCACGGGATCCCACGCCGAATGAGCAGTTCTTC.

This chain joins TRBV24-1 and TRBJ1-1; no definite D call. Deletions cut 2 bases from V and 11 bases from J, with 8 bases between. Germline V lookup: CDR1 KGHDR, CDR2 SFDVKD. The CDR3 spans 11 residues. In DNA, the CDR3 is TGTGCCACCAGTGATTCCCCGGGGGCTTTCTTT. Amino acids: CATSDSPGAFF.

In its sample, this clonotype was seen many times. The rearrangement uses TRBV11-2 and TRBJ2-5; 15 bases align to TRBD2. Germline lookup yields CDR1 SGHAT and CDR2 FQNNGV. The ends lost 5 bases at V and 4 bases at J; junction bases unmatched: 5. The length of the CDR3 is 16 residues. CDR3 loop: CASSLGTSGGRETQYF. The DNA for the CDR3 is TGTGCCAGCAGCCTCGGGACTAGCGGGGGGCGAGAGACCCAGTACTTC.

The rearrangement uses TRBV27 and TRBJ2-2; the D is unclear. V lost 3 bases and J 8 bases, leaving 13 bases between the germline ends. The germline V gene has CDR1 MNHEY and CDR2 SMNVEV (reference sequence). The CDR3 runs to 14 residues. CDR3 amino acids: CASSLSSGLGELFF. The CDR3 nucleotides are TGTGCCAGCAGTTTGTCTTCTGGGTTGGGGGAGCTGTTTTTT.

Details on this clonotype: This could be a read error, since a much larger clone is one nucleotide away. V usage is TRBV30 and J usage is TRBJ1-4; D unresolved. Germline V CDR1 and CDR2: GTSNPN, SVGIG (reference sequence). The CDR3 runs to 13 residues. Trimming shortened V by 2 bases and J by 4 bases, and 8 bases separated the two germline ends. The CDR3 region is CAWSSGDNEKLFF. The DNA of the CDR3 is TGTGCCTGGAGTTCTGGGGATAATGAAAAACTGTTTTTT. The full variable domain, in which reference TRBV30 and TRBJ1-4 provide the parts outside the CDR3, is SQTIHQWPATLVQPVGSPLSLECTVEGTSNPNLYWYRQAAGRGLQLLFYSVGIGQISSEVPQNLSASRPQDRQFILSSKKLLLSDSGFYLCAWSSGDNEKLFFGSGTQLSVL.

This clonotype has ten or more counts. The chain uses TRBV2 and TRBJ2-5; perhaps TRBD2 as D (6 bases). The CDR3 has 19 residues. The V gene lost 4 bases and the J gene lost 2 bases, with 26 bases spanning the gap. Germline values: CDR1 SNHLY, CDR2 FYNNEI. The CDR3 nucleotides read TGTGCCAGCAGTGTGATCGGGGGAGAGTATCTCGAGGAACAAGAGACCCAGTACTTC. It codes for CASSVIGGEYLEEQETQYF.

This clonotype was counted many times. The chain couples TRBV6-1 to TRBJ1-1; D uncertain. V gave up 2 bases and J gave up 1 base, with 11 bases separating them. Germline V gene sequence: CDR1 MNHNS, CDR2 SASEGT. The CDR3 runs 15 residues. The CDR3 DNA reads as TGTGCCAGCAGTGAAAGACCCGGTAAGAACACTGAAGCTTTCTTT. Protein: CASSERPGKNTEAFF.

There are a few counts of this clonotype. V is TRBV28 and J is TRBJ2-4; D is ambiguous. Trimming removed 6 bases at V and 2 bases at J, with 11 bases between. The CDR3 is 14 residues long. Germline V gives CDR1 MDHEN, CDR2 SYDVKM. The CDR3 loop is CASSLLYPKNIQYF. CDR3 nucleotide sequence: TGTGCCAGCAGCCTCCTTTACCCCAAAAACATTCAGTACTTC.

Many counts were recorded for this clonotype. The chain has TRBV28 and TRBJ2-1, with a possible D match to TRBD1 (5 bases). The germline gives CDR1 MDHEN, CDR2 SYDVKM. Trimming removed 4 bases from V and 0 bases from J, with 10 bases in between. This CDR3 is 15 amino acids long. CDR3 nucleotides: TGTGCCAGCAGTTCCGGACACAGCTCCTACAATGAGCAGTTCTTC. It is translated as CASSSGHSSYNEQFF. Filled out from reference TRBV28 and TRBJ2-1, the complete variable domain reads DVKVTQSSRYLVKRTGEKVFLECVQDMDHENMFWYRQDPGLGLRLIYFSYDVKMKEKGDIPEGYSVSREKKERFSLILESASTNQTSMYLCASSSGHSSYNEQFFGPGTRLTVL.

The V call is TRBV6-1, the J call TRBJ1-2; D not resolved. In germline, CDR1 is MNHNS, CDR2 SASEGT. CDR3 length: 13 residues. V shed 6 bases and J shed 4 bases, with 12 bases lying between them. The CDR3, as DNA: TGTGCCAGCAGAAGAGACCCGGGCTATGGCTACACCTTC. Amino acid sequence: CASRRDPGYGYTF.

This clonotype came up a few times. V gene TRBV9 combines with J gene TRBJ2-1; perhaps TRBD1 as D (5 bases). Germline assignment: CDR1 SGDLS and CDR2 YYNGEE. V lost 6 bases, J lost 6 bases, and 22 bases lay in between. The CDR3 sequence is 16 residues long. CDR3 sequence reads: CASTGPRTSTLNEQFF. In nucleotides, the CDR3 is TGTGCCAGCACCGGACCAAGGACATCGACCCTCAATGAGCAGTTCTTC.

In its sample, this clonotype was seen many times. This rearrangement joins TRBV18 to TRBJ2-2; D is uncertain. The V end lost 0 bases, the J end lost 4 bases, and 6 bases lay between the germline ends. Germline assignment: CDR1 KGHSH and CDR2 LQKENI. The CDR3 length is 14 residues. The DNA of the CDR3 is TGTGCCAGCTCACCACCGGCTTCCACCGGGGAGCTGTTTTTT. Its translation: CASSPPASTGELFF.

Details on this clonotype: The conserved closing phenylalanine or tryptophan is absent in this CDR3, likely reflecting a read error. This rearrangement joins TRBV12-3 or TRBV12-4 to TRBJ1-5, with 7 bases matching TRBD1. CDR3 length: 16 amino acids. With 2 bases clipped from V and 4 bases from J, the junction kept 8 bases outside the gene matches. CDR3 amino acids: CASSLRGGTANQPQHL. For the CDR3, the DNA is TGTGCCAGCAGTTTAAGGGGGGGGACAGCTAATCAGCCCCAGCATTTG.